This TCR beta chain is drawn from a study of Graves' ophthalmopathy and Graves' hyperthyroidism. CDR1 SGHVS and CDR2 FNYEAQ come from the germline V gene. Deletions cut 0 bases from V and 0 bases from J, with 9 bases between. This CDR3 comprises 15 residues. Many counts were recorded for this clonotype. As the template, RNA transcripts were used to amplify TCR beta CDR3 regions. HTBI primers primed a first-round RT-PCR, and a second-round multiplex PCR followed. TCRdb independently ran MiXCR on the multiplex PCR reads; one entry per CDR3 protein. The data hold more than 550,000 distinct CDR3 sequences, with about 40% observed a single time.

V usage is TRBV7-6 and J usage is TRBJ2-7, with D maybe TRBD2 (6 bases). The sequence was collected from an adult man with Graves' ophthalmopathy. Sequencing was carried out using peripheral blood. CDR3 sequence reads: CASSLAGGDSYEQYF. DNA of the CDR3: TGTGCCAGCAGCTTAGCGGGCGGGGACTCCTACGAGCAGTACTTC.